A single sample is the source of the 18 T cell receptor beta chains below, sequenced in a study of cytomegalovirus exposure and HLA in healthy donors. 60 Vbeta and 13 Jbeta primers were used in PCR. TCRdb's table, derived via immunoSEQ multiplex PCR, lists solely in-frame clones and lacks some. This sample's clone table lists approximately 110,000 clones. Sequenced: PBMCs. The receptors derive from a middle-aged man in good health and CMV-seronegative.

This rearrangement joins TRBV30 to TRBJ1-1; D perhaps matches TRBD1 (6 bases). Trimming stripped 4 bases from V and 1 base from J, with 16 bases between. CDR1 is GTSNPN and CDR2 is SVGIG in the germline V gene (reference sequence). The CDR3 extends over 15 amino acids. CDR3 loop: CAWTLRGQPNTEAFF. The CDR3 DNA reads as TGTGCCTGGACCCTCCGAGGACAGCCGAACACTGAAGCTTTCTTT.

This sequence joins TRBV15 and TRBJ1-1; D uncertain. Germline CDR1 and CDR2: LNHNV and YYDKDF (reference sequence). Trimming took off 5 bases at V and 8 bases at J, with 18 bases between the two ends. This CDR3 comprises 14 residues. As DNA, the CDR3 is TGTGCCACCAGCTATAACCCTGGATCAGGAGAAGCTTTCTTT. Translation gives CATSYNPGSGEAFF.

This chain uses TRBV11-1 with TRBJ2-7; D might be TRBD1 (6 bases). The V gene's germline CDR1 is SGHAT and CDR2 FQDESV (reference sequence). This CDR3 region has 14 residues. V dropped 1 base and J dropped 4 bases, with 11 bases sitting between them. The CDR3 DNA reads as TGTGCCAGCAGCTTAGAAGGGGGAAAATACGAGCAGTACTTC. It translates to CASSLEGGKYEQYF.

The chain combines TRBV5-1 with TRBJ2-7; 10 bases are shared with TRBD1. The V gene's germline CDR1 is SGHRS and CDR2 YFSETQ. V shed 4 bases, J shed 4 bases, and the junction held 5 bases outside the gene matches. The CDR3 length is 14 residues. CDR3: CASSGGTGAYEQYF. CDR3 sequence (DNA): TGCGCCAGCAGCGGCGGGACAGGGGCGTACGAGCAGTACTTC.

The chain links TRBV5-6 to TRBJ1-2, with D possibly being TRBD1 (6 bases). Germline V gene data show CDR1 as SGHDT and CDR2 as YYEEEE. V gave up 4 bases and J gave up 3 bases, with 16 bases separating them. The CDR3 runs to 15 residues. Here the CDR3 DNA reads TGTGCCAGCAGCCCCCGGGGGGGGGCTCACTATGGCTACACCTTC. This sequence encodes CASSPRGGAHYGYTF.

The chain uses TRBV5-1 and TRBJ1-4; TRBD1 is a possible D gene (6 bases). This CDR3 contains 16 residues. V lost 1 base and J lost 4, with 14 bases in between. CDR1 SGHRS and CDR2 YFSETQ come from the germline V gene. The CDR3 is CASSLMPQGLNEKLFF. CDR3 nucleotides: TGCGCCAGCAGCTTGATGCCACAGGGTCTTAATGAAAAACTGTTTTTT.

This sequence joins TRBV5-4 and TRBJ1-3; 9 bases are shared with TRBD1. The CDR3 contains 15 residues. The germline CDR1 and CDR2 sequences are SGHNT and YYREEE (reference sequence). The ends lost 4 bases at V and 6 bases at J; junction bases unmatched: 8. CDR3 sequence: CASSAGRDRVNTIYF. The CDR3 coding sequence is TGTGCCAGCAGCGCGGGACGGGACAGGGTAAACACCATATATTTT.

The V and J genes are TRBV6-1 and TRBJ1-3; D is unclear. Germline V lookup: CDR1 MNHNS, CDR2 SASEGT. V was trimmed by 8 bases and J by 3 bases, leaving 17 bases between them. This CDR3 region has 15 residues. This chain's CDR3 is CASRPTRSDGNTIYF. The DNA for the CDR3 is TGTGCCAGCCGACCCACCAGGTCGGATGGAAACACCATATATTTT.

The CDR3 is CASSDKYQGRGTEAFF. CDR3 bases: TGTGCCAGCAGTGATAAATACCAAGGCCGGGGCACTGAAGCTTTCTTT. The J gene is TRBJ1-1, the V gene TRBV25-1; D is unclear. This CDR3 is 16 amino acids long. Germline V CDR1 and CDR2: MGHDK, SYGVNS. With 3 bases removed from V and 4 bases from J, the gap between germline ends came to 18 bases.

This chain links TRBV11-3 with TRBJ2-7; D possibly corresponds to TRBD1 (6 bases). Germline-derived CDR1 and CDR2 are SGHNT and YENEEA. The CDR3 extends over 12 amino acids. V lost 8 bases to trimming and J lost 2 bases, with 10 bases between them. CDR3 bases: TGTGCCAGCCGACAGGATACCTACGAGCAGTACTTC. Protein: CASRQDTYEQYF.

The chain combines TRBV5-1 with TRBJ1-2; 9 nucleotides line up with TRBD1. V shed 1 base and J 5 bases; nucleotides not matched to a gene: 9. The CDR3 runs 16 residues. From germline, CDR1 is SGHRS and CDR2 YFSETQ. In DNA, the CDR3 is TGCGCCAGCAGCTTGCCCCGCGACAGGGGGGGTTATGGCTACACCTTC. Translated, it gives CASSLPRDRGGYGYTF.

The V call is TRBV6-1, the J call TRBJ2-2; tentative D call: TRBD1 (5 bases). V lost 7 bases and J 1 base, leaving 13 bases between the germline ends. CDR1 is MNHNS, CDR2 SASEGT, per germline. The CDR3 contains 15 residues. The CDR3 loop reads CASKSWQGNTGELFF. The CDR3 coding sequence is TGTGCCAGCAAGTCGTGGCAGGGGAACACCGGGGAGCTGTTTTTT.

The J gene is TRBJ2-3, the V gene TRBV5-4; D may be TRBD2 (6 bases). The CDR3 runs to 14 residues. CDR1 and CDR2 from the germline V gene are SGHNT and YYREEE (reference sequence). V lost 4 bases and J lost 9, with 18 bases in between. The CDR3 nucleotides read TGTGCCAGCAGCAAAGAGGGCCACGGGAGCACGCAGTATTTT. It codes for CASSKEGHGSTQYF. The variable domain in full, completed from reference TRBV5-4 and TRBJ2-3, reads ETGVTQSPTHLIKTRGQQVTLRCSSQSGHNTVSWYQQALGQGPQFIFQYYREEENGRGNFPPRFSGLQFPNYSSELNVNALELDDSALYLCASSKEGHGSTQYFGPGTRLTVL.

The chain links TRBV11-3 to TRBJ2-1; the D gene is possibly TRBD2 (6 bases). CDR3 size: 14 residues. Germline CDR1 is SGHNT and CDR2 is YENEEA. V was cut by 2 bases and J by 7 bases, with 12 bases left in between. The chain's CDR3 is CASSLSLASNEQFF. The CDR3 bases are TGTGCCAGCAGCTTATCACTAGCAAGTAATGAGCAGTTCTTC.

The V call is TRBV5-3, the J call TRBJ2-1, with 13 positions matching TRBD2. TRBV5-3 is annotated as an ORF whose role is uncertain. Germline trimming cut 6 bases from V and 10 bases from J; bases unmatched to any gene: 31. This CDR3 contains 22 residues. In DNA, the CDR3 is TGTGCCAGAACCTCAGTAACCAACGCCGGGACTAGCGGGAATTCAACCGGTAACGAGCAGTTCTTC. Translated: CARTSVTNAGTSGNSTGNEQFF.

V usage is TRBV4-1 and J usage is TRBJ2-7, with 9 positions matching TRBD1. The CDR3 is made up of 16 amino acids. V lost 1 base and J lost 0; bases outside the gene matches: 4. Germline CDR1 is MGHRA and CDR2 is YSYEKL. CDR3 DNA: TGCGCCAGCAGCCAAGTTCCGGGACAGGGCTCCTACGAGCAGTACTTC. Translating it yields CASSQVPGQGSYEQYF.

The chain carries TRBV27 and TRBJ2-7; unclear D gene. Germline CDR1 is MNHEY and CDR2 is SMNVEV (reference sequence). The CDR3 is 13 residues long. Trimming stripped 5 bases from V and 3 bases from J, with 11 bases between. CDR3 protein: CASSLTAYYEQYF. CDR3 nucleotides: TGTGCCAGCAGTCTCACAGCCTACTACGAGCAGTACTTC.

This chain uses TRBV28 with TRBJ2-7, with TRBD2 matching 10 bases. Germline CDR1 is MDHEN and CDR2 is SYDVKM. This CDR3 is built from 16 residues. With V trimmed by 7 bases and J by 6 bases, 15 bases remained unmatched. CDR3 nucleotide sequence: TGTGCCAGCAATCAAAGGGTTCTAGCGGGAGCTCGCGAGCAGTACTTC. Protein sequence: CASNQRVLAGAREQYF.